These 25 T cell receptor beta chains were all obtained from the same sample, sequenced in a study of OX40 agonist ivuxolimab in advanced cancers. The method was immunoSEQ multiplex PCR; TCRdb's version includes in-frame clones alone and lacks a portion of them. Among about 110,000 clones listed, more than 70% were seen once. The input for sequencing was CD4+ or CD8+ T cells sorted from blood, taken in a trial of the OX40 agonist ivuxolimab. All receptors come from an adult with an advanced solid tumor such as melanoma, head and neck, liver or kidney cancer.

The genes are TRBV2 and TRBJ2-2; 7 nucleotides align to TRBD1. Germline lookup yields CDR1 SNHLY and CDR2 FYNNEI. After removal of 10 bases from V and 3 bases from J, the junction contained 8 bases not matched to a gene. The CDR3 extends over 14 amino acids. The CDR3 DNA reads TGTGCCAACTCGCTGGACAGGTACACCGGGGAGCTGTTTTTT. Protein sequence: CANSLDRYTGELFF. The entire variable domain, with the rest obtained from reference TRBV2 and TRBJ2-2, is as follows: EPEVTQTPSHQVTQMGQEVILRCVPISNHLYFYWYRQILGQKVEFLVSFYNNEISEKSEIFDDQFSVERPDGSNFTLKIRSTKLEDSAMYFCANSLDRYTGELFFGEGSRLTVL.

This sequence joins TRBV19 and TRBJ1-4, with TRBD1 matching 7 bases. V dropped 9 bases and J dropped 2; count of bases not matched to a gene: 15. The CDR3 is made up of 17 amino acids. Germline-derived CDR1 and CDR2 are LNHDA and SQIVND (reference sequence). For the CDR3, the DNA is TGTGCCAGCAGAGACAGGAACAGGGGCGGCACTAATGAAAAACTGTTTTTT. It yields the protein CASRDRNRGGTNEKLFF.

CDR3 amino acids: CASGGQGRNSPLHF. The CDR3, as DNA: TGTGCCAGCGGCGGACAGGGGCGAAATTCACCCCTCCACTTT. This chain links TRBV25-1 with TRBJ1-6; 9 bases match TRBD1. V lost 8 bases to trimming and J lost 7 bases; unmatched junction nucleotides: 6. Germline CDR1 and CDR2: MGHDK and SYGVNS. The CDR3 is 14 residues long.

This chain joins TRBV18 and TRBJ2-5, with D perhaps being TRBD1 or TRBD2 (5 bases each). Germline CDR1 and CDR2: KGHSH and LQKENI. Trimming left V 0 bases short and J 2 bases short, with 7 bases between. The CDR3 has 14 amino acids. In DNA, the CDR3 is TGTGCCAGCTCACCACCCGAGGGGCAAGAGACCCAGTACTTC. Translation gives CASSPPEGQETQYF.

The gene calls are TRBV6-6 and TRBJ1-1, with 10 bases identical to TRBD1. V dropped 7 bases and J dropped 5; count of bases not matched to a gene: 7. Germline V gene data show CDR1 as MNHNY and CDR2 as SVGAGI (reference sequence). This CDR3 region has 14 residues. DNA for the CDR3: TGTGCCAGCACCACCGACAGGGGGCGAACTGAAGCTTTCTTT. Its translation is CASTTDRGRTEAFF.

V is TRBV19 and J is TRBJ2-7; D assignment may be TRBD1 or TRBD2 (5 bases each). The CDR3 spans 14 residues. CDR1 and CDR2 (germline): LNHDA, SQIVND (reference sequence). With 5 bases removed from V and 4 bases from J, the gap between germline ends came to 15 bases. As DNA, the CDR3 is TGTGCCAGTAGTGACCGGGACGGGTCATACGAGCAGTACTTC. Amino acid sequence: CASSDRDGSYEQYF. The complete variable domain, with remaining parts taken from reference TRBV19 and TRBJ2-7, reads DGGITQSPKYLFRKEGQNVTLSCEQNLNHDAMYWYRQDPGQGLRLIYYSQIVNDFQKGDIAEGYSVSREKKESFPLTVTSAQKNPTAFYLCASSDRDGSYEQYFGPGTRLTVT.

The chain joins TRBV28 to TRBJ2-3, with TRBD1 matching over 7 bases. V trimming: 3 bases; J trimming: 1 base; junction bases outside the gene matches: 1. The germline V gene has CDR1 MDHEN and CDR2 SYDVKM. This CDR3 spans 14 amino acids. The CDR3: CASSLDRRTDTQYF. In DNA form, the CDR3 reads TGTGCCAGCAGTTTGGACAGGCGCACAGATACGCAGTATTTT.

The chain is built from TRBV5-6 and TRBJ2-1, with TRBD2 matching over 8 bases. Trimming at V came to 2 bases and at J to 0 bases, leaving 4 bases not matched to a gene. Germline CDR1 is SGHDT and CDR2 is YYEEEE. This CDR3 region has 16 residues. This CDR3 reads CASSLERGFSYNEQFF. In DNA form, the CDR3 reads TGTGCCAGCAGCTTAGAGCGGGGGTTCTCCTACAATGAGCAGTTCTTC.

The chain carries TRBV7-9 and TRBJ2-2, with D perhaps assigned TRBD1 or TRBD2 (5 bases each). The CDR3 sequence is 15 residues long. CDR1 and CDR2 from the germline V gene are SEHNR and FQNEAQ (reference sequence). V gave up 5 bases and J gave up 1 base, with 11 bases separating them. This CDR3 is CASSPWDQNTGELFF. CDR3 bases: TGTGCCAGCAGCCCATGGGACCAGAACACCGGGGAGCTGTTTTTT.

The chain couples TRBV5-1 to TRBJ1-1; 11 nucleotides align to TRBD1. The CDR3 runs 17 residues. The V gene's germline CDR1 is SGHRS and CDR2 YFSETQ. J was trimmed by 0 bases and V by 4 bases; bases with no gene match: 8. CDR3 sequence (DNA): TGCGCCAGCAGCAATCAGGACAGGGGGCAGGTGAACACTGAAGCTTTCTTT. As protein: CASSNQDRGQVNTEAFF.

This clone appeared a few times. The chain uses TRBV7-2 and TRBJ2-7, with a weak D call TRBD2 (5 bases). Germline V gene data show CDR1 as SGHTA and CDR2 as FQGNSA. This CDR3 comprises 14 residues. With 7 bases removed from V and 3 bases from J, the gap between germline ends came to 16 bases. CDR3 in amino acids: CASTLGSIDYEQYF. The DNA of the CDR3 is TGTGCCAGCACCCTGGGGAGCATAGACTACGAGCAGTACTTC. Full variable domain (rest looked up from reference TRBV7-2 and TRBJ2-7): GAGVSQSPSNKVTEKGKDVELRCDPISGHTALYWYRQSLGQGLEFLIYFQGNSAPDKSGLPSDRFSAERTGGSVSTLTIQRTQQEDSAVYLCASTLGSIDYEQYFGPGTRLTVT.

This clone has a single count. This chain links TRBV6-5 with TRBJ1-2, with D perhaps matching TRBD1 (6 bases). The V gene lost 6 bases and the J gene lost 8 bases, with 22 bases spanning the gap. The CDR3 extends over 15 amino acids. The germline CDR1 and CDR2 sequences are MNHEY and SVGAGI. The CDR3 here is CASSPVGGGLGGYTF. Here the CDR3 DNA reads TGTGCCAGCAGCCCCGTGGGGGGCGGTTTGGGCGGCTACACCTTC.

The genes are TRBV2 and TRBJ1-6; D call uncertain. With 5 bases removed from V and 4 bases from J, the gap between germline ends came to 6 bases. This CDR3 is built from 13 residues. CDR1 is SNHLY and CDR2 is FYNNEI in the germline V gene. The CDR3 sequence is CASSIGYNSPLHF. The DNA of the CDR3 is TGTGCCAGCAGTATAGGATATAATTCACCCCTCCACTTT.

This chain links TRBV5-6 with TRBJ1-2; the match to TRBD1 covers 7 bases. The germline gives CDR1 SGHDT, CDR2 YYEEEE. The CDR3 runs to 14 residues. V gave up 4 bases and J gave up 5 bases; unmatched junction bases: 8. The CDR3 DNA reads TGTGCCAGCAGCCCGGGACAGCGGCTATATGGCTACACCTTC. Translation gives CASSPGQRLYGYTF.

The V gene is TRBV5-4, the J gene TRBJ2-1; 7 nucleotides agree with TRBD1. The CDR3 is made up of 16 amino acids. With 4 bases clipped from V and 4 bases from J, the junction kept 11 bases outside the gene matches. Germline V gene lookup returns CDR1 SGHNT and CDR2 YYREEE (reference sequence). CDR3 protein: CASSLAAGGTYNEQFF. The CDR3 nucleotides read TGTGCCAGCAGCCTCGCGGCAGGGGGTACATACAATGAGCAGTTCTTC.

CDR3 sequence: CASSVRSGANVLTF. The CDR3 DNA reads as TGTGCCAGCAGTGTCCGCTCTGGGGCCAACGTCCTGACTTTC. This chain uses TRBV25-1 with TRBJ2-6; D is undetermined. Germline CDR1 and CDR2: MGHDK and SYGVNS. Trimming left V 4 bases short and J 0 bases short, with 4 bases between. The CDR3 contains 14 residues.

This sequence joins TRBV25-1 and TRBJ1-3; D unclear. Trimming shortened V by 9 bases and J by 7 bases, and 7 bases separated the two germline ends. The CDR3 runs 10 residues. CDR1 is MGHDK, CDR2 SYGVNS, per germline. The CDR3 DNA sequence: TGTGCCAGTTCTGTTAACACCATATATTTT. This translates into CASSVNTIYF.

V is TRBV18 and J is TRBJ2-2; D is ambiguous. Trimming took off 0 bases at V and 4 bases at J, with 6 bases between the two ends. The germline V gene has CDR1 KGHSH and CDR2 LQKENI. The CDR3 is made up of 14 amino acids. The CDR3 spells CASSPPLITGELFF. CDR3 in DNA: TGTGCCAGCTCACCACCACTAATCACCGGGGAGCTGTTTTTT.

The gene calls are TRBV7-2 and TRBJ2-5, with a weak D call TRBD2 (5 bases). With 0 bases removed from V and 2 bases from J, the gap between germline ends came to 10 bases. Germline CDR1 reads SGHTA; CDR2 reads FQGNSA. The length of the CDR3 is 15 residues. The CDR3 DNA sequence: TGTGCCAGCAGCTTAGCGACCGGGGTGCAAGAGACCCAGTACTTC. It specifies CASSLATGVQETQYF.

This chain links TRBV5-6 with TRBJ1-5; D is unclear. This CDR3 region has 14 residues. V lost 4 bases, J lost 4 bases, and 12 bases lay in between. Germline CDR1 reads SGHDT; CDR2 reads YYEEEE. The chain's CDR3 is CASSQKGVNQPQHF. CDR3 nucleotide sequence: TGTGCCAGCAGCCAAAAGGGAGTAAATCAGCCCCAGCATTTT.

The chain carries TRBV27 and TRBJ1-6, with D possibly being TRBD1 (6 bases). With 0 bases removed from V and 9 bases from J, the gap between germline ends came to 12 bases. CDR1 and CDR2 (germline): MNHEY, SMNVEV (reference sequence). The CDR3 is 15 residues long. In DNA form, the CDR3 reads TGTGCCAGCAGTTTATCCCGGAAAGGGGGTTCACCCCTCCACTTT. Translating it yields CASSLSRKGGSPLHF.

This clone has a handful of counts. CDR3 in amino acids: CAWRADQTGRAFF. The DNA for the CDR3 is TGTGCCTGGAGAGCCGACCAAACAGGGAGAGCTTTCTTT. V usage is TRBV30 and J usage is TRBJ1-1; D might be TRBD1 (6 bases). The CDR3 extends over 13 amino acids. The V gene lost 3 bases and the J gene lost 10 bases, with 18 bases spanning the gap. Germline V gives CDR1 GTSNPN, CDR2 SVGIG (reference sequence). The entire variable domain, with the rest obtained from reference TRBV30 and TRBJ1-1, is as follows: SQTIHQWPATLVQPVGSPLSLECTVEGTSNPNLYWYRQAAGRGLQLLFYSVGIGQISSEVPQNLSASRPQDRQFILSSKKLLLSDSGFYLCAWRADQTGRAFFGQGTRLTVV.

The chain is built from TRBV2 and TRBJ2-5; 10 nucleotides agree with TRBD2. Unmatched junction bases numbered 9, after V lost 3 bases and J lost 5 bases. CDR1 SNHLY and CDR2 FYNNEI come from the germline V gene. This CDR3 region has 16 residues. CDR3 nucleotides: TGTGCCAGCAGTGAGGGAGCGGGGGGGCATGGGGAGACCCAGTACTTC. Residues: CASSEGAGGHGETQYF.

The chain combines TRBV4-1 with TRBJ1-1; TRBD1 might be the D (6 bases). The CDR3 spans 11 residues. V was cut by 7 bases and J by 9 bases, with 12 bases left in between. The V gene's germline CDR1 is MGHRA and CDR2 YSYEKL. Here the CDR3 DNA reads TGCGCCAGCACACGGGACACCAAAGCTTTCTTT. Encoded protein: CASTRDTKAFF.

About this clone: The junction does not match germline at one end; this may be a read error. CDR3 loop: CATSRTGTGPPLEF. CDR3 bases: TGTGCCACCAGCAGAACTGGGACAGGGCCCCCACTAGAGTTT. This chain joins TRBV15 and TRBJ1-4; 9 nucleotides agree with TRBD1. Germline values: CDR1 LNHNV, CDR2 YYDKDF (reference sequence). This CDR3 region has 14 residues.